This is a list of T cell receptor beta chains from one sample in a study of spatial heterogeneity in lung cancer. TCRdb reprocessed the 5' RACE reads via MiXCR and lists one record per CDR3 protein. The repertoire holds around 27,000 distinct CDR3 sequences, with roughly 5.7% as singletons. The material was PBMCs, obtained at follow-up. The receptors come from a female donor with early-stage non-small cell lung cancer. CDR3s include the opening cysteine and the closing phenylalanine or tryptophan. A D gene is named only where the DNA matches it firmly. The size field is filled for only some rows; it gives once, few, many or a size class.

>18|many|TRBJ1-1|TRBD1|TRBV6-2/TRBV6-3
CASSPGERQGFGNTEAFF
TGTGCCAGCAGTCCCGGCGAAAGACAGGGCTTTGGGAACACTGAAGCTTTCTTT
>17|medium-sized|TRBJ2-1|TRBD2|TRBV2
CASSFSGLAGVYNEQFF
TGTGCCAGCAGCTTCAGCGGACTAGCGGGGGTGTACAATGAGCAGTTCTTC
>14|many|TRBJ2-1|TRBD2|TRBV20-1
CSAPSGRASNEQFF
TGCAGTGCTCCTAGCGGGAGGGCTTCAAATGAGCAGTTCTTC
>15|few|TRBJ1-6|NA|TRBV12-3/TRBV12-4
CASSLTKESNSPLHF
TGTGCCAGCAGTTTAACCAAGGAGAGTAATTCACCCCTCCACTTT
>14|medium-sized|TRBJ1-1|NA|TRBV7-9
CASSSQGSTTEAFF
TGTGCCAGCAGCTCTCAAGGGAGTACCACTGAAGCTTTCTTT
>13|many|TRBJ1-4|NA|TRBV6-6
CASSLRVIEKLFF
TGTGCCAGCAGTTTACGGGTTATTGAAAAACTGTTTTTT
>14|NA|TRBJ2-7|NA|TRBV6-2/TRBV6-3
CASSYREQRYEQYF
TGTGCCAGCAGTTACCGCGAGCAGCGCTACGAGCAGTACTTC
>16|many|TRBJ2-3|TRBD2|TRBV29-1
CSVARSLGLNTDTQYF
TGCAGCGTTGCGAGATCCCTGGGACTAAACACAGATACGCAGTATTTT
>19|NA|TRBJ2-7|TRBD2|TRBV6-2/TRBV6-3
CASSSGWGLAGGLTYEQYF
TGTGCCAGCAGTTCCGGATGGGGACTAGCGGGAGGACTTACCTACGAGCAGTACTTC
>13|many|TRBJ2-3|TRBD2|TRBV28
CASGSGSTDTQYF
TGTGCCAGCGGTAGCGGGAGCACAGATACGCAGTATTTT
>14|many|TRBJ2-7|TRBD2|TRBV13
CASSLEAGGDEQYF
TGTGCCAGCAGCTTAGAGGCGGGGGGAGACGAGCAGTACTTC
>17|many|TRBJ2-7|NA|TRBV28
CASSLSRGYEKSYEQYF
TGTGCCAGCAGTTTATCGAGGGGATACGAAAAGTCCTACGAGCAGTACTTC
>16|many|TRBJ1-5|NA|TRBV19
CASSTLPRDLNQPQHF
TGTGCCAGTAGTACCCTCCCAAGAGACCTTAATCAGCCCCAGCATTTT
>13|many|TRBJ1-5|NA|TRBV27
CASSLSSNQPQHF
TGTGCCAGCAGTTTATCCTCGAATCAGCCCCAGCATTTT
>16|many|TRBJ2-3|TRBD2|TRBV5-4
CASSLRSSGFTDTQYF
TGTGCCAGCAGCTTGCGGTCTAGCGGATTCACAGATACGCAGTATTTT
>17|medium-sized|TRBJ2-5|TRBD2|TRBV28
CASSPRTSGRAGETQYF
TGTGCCAGCAGTCCCCGGACTAGCGGGAGGGCCGGAGAGACCCAGTACTTC
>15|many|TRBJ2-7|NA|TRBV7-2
CASSAMGRSSYEQYF
TGTGCCAGCAGCGCGATGGGGCGGAGCTCCTACGAGCAGTACTTC
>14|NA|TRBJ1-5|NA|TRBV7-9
CASSFPGPHQPQHF
TGTGCCAGCAGCTTCCCAGGCCCCCATCAGCCCCAGCATTTT
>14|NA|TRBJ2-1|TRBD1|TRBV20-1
CSALRQGSYNEQFF
TGCAGTGCCCTTAGACAGGGCTCCTACAATGAGCAGTTCTTC
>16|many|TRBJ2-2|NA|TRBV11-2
CASSLFSRLRTGELFF
TGTGCCAGCAGCTTATTTTCCAGACTACGCACCGGGGAGCTGTTTTTT
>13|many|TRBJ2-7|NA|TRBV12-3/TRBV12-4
CASRQGGWHEQYF
TGTGCCAGCAGGCAGGGGGGATGGCATGAGCAGTACTTC
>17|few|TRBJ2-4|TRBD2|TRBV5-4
CASSGSGGQIAKNIQYF
TGTGCCAGCAGCGGGAGCGGGGGCCAAATAGCCAAAAACATTCAGTACTTC
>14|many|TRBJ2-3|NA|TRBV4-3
CASSQDTSTDTQYF
TGCGCCAGCAGCCAAGACACTAGCACAGATACGCAGTATTTT
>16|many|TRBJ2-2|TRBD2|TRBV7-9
CASSSGLAVNTGELFF
TGTGCCAGCAGCTCCGGACTAGCGGTAAACACCGGGGAGCTGTTTTTT
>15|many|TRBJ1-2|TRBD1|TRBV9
CASSARQGSNYGYTF
TGTGCCAGCAGCGCGCGACAGGGCTCTAACTATGGCTACACCTTC
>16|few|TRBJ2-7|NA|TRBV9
CASSVDVGQGSYEQYF
TGTGCCAGCAGCGTGGACGTAGGGCAGGGGTCTTACGAGCAGTACTTC